This T cell receptor (beta chain) was captured in a study of TIL therapy for anti-PD-1-resistant metastatic lung cancer. On the study more broadly: Tumors had a median PD-L1 proportion score of 4.5% to 7%. Most patients had lung adenocarcinoma; several tumors were EGFR-mutant, two ALK-rearranged; half smoked currently or formerly.

The libraries were made with immunoSEQ v3. Repertoires were generated with immunoSEQ multiplex PCR, while TCRdb's copy carries only in-frame clones and drops some. The table lists tens of thousands of clones, less than 80% of them singletons. This clone came up a few times. Time point given: pre-treatment sample, taken before nivolumab and TIL therapy. Stage 4 NSCLC adults joined between October 2017 and January 2020. Deletions cut 0 bases from V and 4 bases from J, with 13 bases between. Per the germline V gene, CDR1 is SGDLS and CDR2 is YYNGEE. CDR3 length: 15 residues. The receptor was isolated from a woman between 30 and 79 years old with non-small cell lung cancer. J is TRBJ1-2 and V is TRBV9; tentative D call: TRBD1 (5 bases). The sample in question was blood, obtained at baseline. CDR3 region: CASSVGDGGTYGYTF. Written as DNA, the CDR3 is TGTGCCAGCAGCGTAGGGGATGGGGGGACCTATGGCTACACCTTC.